A selection of T cell receptor beta chains follows, all from one sample in a study of identical twins. TCRdb redid the calling of the 5' RACE reads with MiXCR, one entry per CDR3 protein. The sample holds hundreds of thousands of distinct CDR3 sequences, around 7.4% seen once. Separately, the same data were catalogued under a study of yellow fever vaccine responses in identical twins.

Sequencing was performed on PBMCs. The receptor source for this set is a young woman in good health. The CDR3 runs from the conserved cysteine through the conserved F or W. Fields, in order: D gene, J gene, clone size, V gene, CDR3 protein, CDR3 DNA. The D gene is left open where the match is weak. Expanded clones get a size class; other rows say once, few or many, or leave the size out.

>-|TRBJ1-2|-|TRBV15
CATSREGSPYGYTF
TGTGCCACCAGCAGAGAGGGGAGTCCCTATGGCTACACCTTC
>TRBD2|TRBJ2-3|many|TRBV4-1
CASSQDGPGSWGGTQYF
TGCGCCAGCAGCCAAGATGGGCCGGGGAGCTGGGGGGGTACGCAGTATTTT
>-|TRBJ2-7|few|TRBV29-1
CSACLSSYEQYF
TGCAGCGCCTGTCTAAGCTCCTACGAGCAGTACTTC
>TRBD1|TRBJ1-1|many|TRBV4-2
CASSQVLGQGETEAFF
TGTGCCAGCAGCCAGGTATTAGGACAGGGAGAGACTGAAGCTTTCTTT
>-|TRBJ2-7|-|TRBV28
CASSLGGGGSHEQYF
TGTGCCAGCAGCTTAGGTGGGGGCGGTAGCCACGAGCAGTACTTC
>-|TRBJ1-4|few|TRBV5-5
CASSLEWNEKLFF
TGTGCCAGCAGCTTGGAGTGGAATGAAAAACTGTTTTTT
>-|TRBJ2-1|-|TRBV7-8
CASSLGRGTRNEQFF
TGTGCCAGCAGCTTAGGCCGTGGTACCAGGAATGAGCAGTTCTTC
>-|TRBJ2-5|many|TRBV5-1
CASTQGWEETQYF
TGCGCCAGCACCCAGGGGTGGGAAGAGACCCAGTACTTC
>TRBD2|TRBJ2-1|many|TRBV12-3/TRBV12-4
CASGPSGSQTRVNEQFF
TGTGCCAGCGGCCCTAGCGGGAGCCAGACTAGGGTAAATGAGCAGTTCTTC
>TRBD2|TRBJ2-5|many|TRBV20-1
CSARSGLAGETQYF
TGCAGTGCTAGATCTGGACTAGCTGGGGAGACCCAGTACTTC
>TRBD1|TRBJ2-3|-|TRBV6-2/TRBV6-3
CASSQGQGAADTQYF
TGTGCCAGCAGCCAGGGACAGGGGGCGGCAGATACGCAGTATTTT
>-|TRBJ1-5|many|TRBV28
CASSSAEQPQHF
TGTGCCAGCAGTTCCGCGGAGCAGCCCCAGCATTTT
>TRBD2|TRBJ2-7|many|TRBV10-3
CAISEGASGTYEQYF
TGTGCCATCAGTGAGGGGGCTAGCGGCACCTACGAGCAGTACTTC
>TRBD2|TRBJ2-1|-|TRBV24-1
CATSDSSSGGPYNEQFF
TGTGCCACCAGTGACTCCTCTAGCGGGGGACCCTACAATGAGCAGTTCTTC
>-|TRBJ1-1|many|TRBV12-3/TRBV12-4
CASRLAGRRGEAFF
TGTGCCAGCAGACTAGCAGGGAGGAGGGGTGAAGCTTTCTTT
>TRBD2|TRBJ2-2|few|TRBV5-6
CASSLPRGGNTGELFF
TGTGCCAGCAGCTTACCTCGGGGGGGTAACACCGGGGAGCTGTTTTTT
>-|TRBJ1-4|many|TRBV4-1
CASRRSGAVNEKLFF
TGCGCCAGCAGGCGGTCCGGGGCAGTTAATGAAAAACTGTTTTTT
>-|TRBJ2-1|many|TRBV7-8
CASSLRRGGDNNEQFF
TGTGCCAGCAGCTTAAGGAGGGGGGGAGATAACAATGAGCAGTTCTTC
>-|TRBJ2-2|few|TRBV18
CASSPRGLANTGELFF
TGTGCCAGCTCACCACGAGGTTTAGCGAACACCGGGGAGCTGTTTTTT
>-|TRBJ1-2|few|TRBV7-8
CASSYSTAYGYTF
TGTGCCAGCAGCTACTCGACAGCCTATGGCTACACCTTC
>-|TRBJ2-7|-|TRBV2
CASGPGAGYEQYF
TGTGCCAGCGGCCCAGGGGCGGGGTACGAGCAGTACTTC
>-|TRBJ1-1|-|TRBV6-1
CASSGQPGTEAFF
TGTGCCAGCAGTGGACAGCCAGGGACTGAAGCTTTCTTT
>-|TRBJ2-3|few|TRBV15
CATSSPSAGVTQYF
TGTGCCACCAGCAGCCCTAGTGCCGGAGTTACGCAGTATTTT
>TRBD2|TRBJ2-7|-|TRBV5-1
CASSEAGYYEQYF
TGCGCCAGCAGCGAAGCGGGGTACTACGAGCAGTACTTC
>TRBD1|TRBJ1-1|-|TRBV7-9
CASSFSTGGGTEAFF
TGTGCCAGCAGCTTTTCGACAGGGGGGGGCACTGAAGCTTTCTTT
>TRBD1|TRBJ1-2|many|TRBV14
CASSQGTGPNYGYTF
TGTGCCAGCAGCCAAGGGACAGGGCCCAACTATGGCTACACCTTC
>-|TRBJ2-4|many|TRBV29-1
CSVNKGAKNIQYF
TGCAGCGTTAATAAGGGGGCCAAAAACATTCAGTACTTC
>-|TRBJ1-4|few|TRBV6-1
CASRLTGSSEKLFF
TGTGCCAGCAGACTTACAGGGTCGAGTGAAAAACTGTTTTTT
>-|TRBJ2-1|-|TRBV20-1
CSARDNSGAGNEQFF
TGCAGTGCTAGAGATAATTCGGGGGCCGGGAATGAGCAGTTCTTC
>-|TRBJ1-2|many|TRBV29-1
CSVEDGGVVGYGYTF
TGCAGCGTTGAAGATGGCGGGGTTGTAGGCTATGGCTACACCTTC
>-|TRBJ2-2|-|TRBV7-8
CASSLRAGTFSNTGELFF
TGTGCCAGCAGCTTACGCGCGGGAACCTTTTCGAACACCGGGGAGCTGTTTTTT
>-|TRBJ2-2|-|TRBV19
CASSTQGRTGELFF
TGTGCCAGTAGTACACAGGGTCGCACCGGGGAGCTGTTTTTT
>TRBD2|TRBJ2-3|-|TRBV29-1
CSVVPQTSGSVDTQYF
TGCAGCGTTGTTCCCCAAACTAGCGGGAGTGTTGATACGCAGTATTTT
>TRBD2|TRBJ2-5|many|TRBV10-3
CAISATSGEGETQYF
TGTGCCATCAGTGCAACTAGCGGGGAAGGGGAGACCCAGTACTTC
>TRBD2|TRBJ2-3|many|TRBV20-1
CSASRTSGFTDTQYF
TGCAGTGCTAGCCGGACTAGCGGATTCACAGATACGCAGTATTTT
>-|TRBJ2-2|few|TRBV5-1
CASSLDTRMNTGELFF
TGCGCCAGCAGCTTGGACACTAGGATGAACACCGGGGAGCTGTTTTTT
>TRBD2|TRBJ2-3|many|TRBV12-3/TRBV12-4
CASSIRTSGTDTQYF
TGTGCCAGCAGTATACGGACTAGCGGCACAGATACGCAGTATTTT
>-|TRBJ2-3|many|TRBV5-1
CASSPSGMIDADTQYF
TGCGCCAGCAGCCCATCAGGGATGATAGATGCAGATACGCAGTATTTT
>-|TRBJ1-3|many|TRBV4-1
CASTWGGQTSSGNTIYF
TGCGCCAGCACCTGGGGGGGCCAGACCTCCTCTGGAAACACCATATATTTT
>-|TRBJ2-2|-|TRBV27
CASSLNLFGELFF
TGTGCCAGCAGTTTAAACCTGTTCGGGGAGCTGTTTTTT
>-|TRBJ1-1|many|TRBV7-2
CASSLLASNTEAFF
TGTGCCAGCAGCTTATTAGCCAGCAACACTGAAGCTTTCTTT
>-|TRBJ2-2|few|TRBV20-1
CSARDRLQTNTGELFF
TGCAGCGCGCGGGATCGTCTGCAGACGAACACCGGGGAGCTGTTTTTT
>-|TRBJ1-1|few|TRBV28
CASSPPAAQGTEAFF
TGTGCCAGCAGTCCCCCCGCAGCCCAGGGCACTGAAGCTTTCTTT
>-|TRBJ1-5|-|TRBV7-2
CASRGVGGNQPQHF
TGTGCCAGCAGAGGGGTAGGCGGCAATCAGCCCCAGCATTTT
>-|TRBJ2-7|many|TRBV4-1
CASSQVPNYEQYF
TGCGCCAGCAGCCAAGTCCCTAATTACGAGCAGTACTTC
>TRBD1|TRBJ1-1|-|TRBV12-3/TRBV12-4
CASSFRTGAGAFF
TGTGCCAGCAGTTTCAGGACAGGGGCTGGAGCTTTCTTT
>-|TRBJ2-7|few|TRBV9
CASSVYGAANEQYF
TGTGCCAGCAGCGTATACGGGGCAGCCAACGAGCAGTACTTC